What follows describes a single T cell receptor (beta chain). Its target is unknown. In the PCR, 60 Vbeta and 13 Jbeta primers were used. The data were produced by immunoSEQ multiplex PCR, yet TCRdb's version contains in-frame clones alone and is incomplete. This table holds 90,000 to 130,000 clones, about 86% found once. This sample was included in a study of cytomegalovirus exposure and HLA in healthy donors. Study conclusions and caveats: An analysis that was carried out later associated 17,000 or so TCR beta sequences with HLA alleles at 0.05 false discovery rate.

Germline V lookup: CDR1 MRHNA, CDR2 SNTAGT. Trimming removed 3 bases from V and 3 bases from J, with 16 bases in between. The CDR3 is made up of 16 amino acids. The chain is built from TRBV6-4 and TRBJ2-3; D might be TRBD1 (5 bases). The sequence derives from a man between 40 and 49 years old in good health and CMV-seronegative. Source material: PBMCs. CDR3 region: CASSEGPGRLTDTQYF. In nucleotides, the CDR3 is TGTGCCAGCAGTGAGGGTCCAGGGCGATTGACAGATACGCAGTATTTT.